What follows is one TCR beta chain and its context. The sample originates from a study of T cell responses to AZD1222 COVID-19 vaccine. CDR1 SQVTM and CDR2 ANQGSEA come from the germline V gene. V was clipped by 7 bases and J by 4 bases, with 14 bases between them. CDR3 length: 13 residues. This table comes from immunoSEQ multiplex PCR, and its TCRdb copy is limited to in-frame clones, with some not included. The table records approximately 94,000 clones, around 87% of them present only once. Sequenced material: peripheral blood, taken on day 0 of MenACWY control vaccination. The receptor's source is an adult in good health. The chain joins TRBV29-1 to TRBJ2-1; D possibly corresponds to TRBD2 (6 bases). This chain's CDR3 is CSAEPGEYNEQFF. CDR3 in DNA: TGCAGCGCAGAACCGGGGGAGTACAATGAGCAGTTCTTC.